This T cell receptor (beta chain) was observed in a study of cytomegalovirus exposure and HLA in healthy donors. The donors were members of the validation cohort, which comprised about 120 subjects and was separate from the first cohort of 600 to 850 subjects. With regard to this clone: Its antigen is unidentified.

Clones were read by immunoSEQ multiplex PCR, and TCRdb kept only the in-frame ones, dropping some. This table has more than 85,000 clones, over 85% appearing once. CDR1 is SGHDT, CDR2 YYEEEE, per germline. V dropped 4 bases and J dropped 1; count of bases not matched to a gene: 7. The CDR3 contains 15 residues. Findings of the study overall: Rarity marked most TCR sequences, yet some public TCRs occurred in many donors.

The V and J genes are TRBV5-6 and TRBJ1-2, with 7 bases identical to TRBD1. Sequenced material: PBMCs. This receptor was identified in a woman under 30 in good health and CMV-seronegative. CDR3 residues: CASSPGTALNYGYTF. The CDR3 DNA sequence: TGTGCCAGCAGCCCAGGGACAGCACTTAACTATGGCTACACCTTC.